A selection of T cell receptor beta chains follows, all from one sample in a study of T-cell reconstitution after alpha-beta-depleted transplantation in children. Via MiXCR, TCRdb re-called the PCR reads, giving one row per CDR3 protein. The table has about 460,000 distinct CDR3 sequences, roughly a tenth seen once. Sequenced material: PBMCs, taken before TCRalphabeta/CD19-depleted stem cell transplant. Source of these receptors: a child under 10 years old with inherited bone marrow failure, due to receive a stem cell transplant. Both conserved end residues are part of each CDR3. Fields, in order: V gene, D gene, J gene, clone size, CDR3 length, CDR3 protein, CDR3 DNA. The D gene is left open where the match is weak. Clone size is not always given. Where it is, it says once, few, many or a class for expanded clones.

v_call: TRBV19; d_call: -; j_call: TRBJ1-5; clone_size: many; cdr3_length: 15; cdr3_aa: CASSFDGGHNQPQHF; cdr3_nt: TGTGCCAGTAGTTTTGATGGCGGCCACAATCAGCCCCAGCATTTT
v_call: TRBV2; d_call: TRBD1; j_call: TRBJ2-5; clone_size: many; cdr3_length: 15; cdr3_aa: CASSELQGAGETQYF; cdr3_nt: TGTGCCAGCAGTGAGTTACAGGGGGCCGGAGAGACCCAGTACTTC
v_call: TRBV7-2; d_call: -; j_call: TRBJ2-3; clone_size: many; cdr3_length: 15; cdr3_aa: CASSLATSRTDTQYF; cdr3_nt: TGTGCCAGCAGCTTAGCCACTAGTCGAACAGATACGCAGTATTTT
v_call: TRBV20-1; d_call: -; j_call: TRBJ2-1; clone_size: many; cdr3_length: 13; cdr3_aa: CSAGRGLYNEQFF; cdr3_nt: TGCAGTGCTGGAAGGGGGTTATACAATGAGCAGTTCTTC
v_call: TRBV12-3/TRBV12-4; d_call: -; j_call: TRBJ2-1; clone_size: many; cdr3_length: 12; cdr3_aa: CASSLRTAEQFF; cdr3_nt: TGTGCCAGCAGTTTGCGTACTGCTGAGCAGTTCTTC
v_call: TRBV24-1; d_call: -; j_call: TRBJ2-1; clone_size: many; cdr3_length: 13; cdr3_aa: CATSDPDYNEQFF; cdr3_nt: TGTGCCACCAGTGACCCGGACTACAATGAGCAGTTCTTC
v_call: TRBV4-2; d_call: -; j_call: TRBJ1-4; clone_size: many; cdr3_length: 15; cdr3_aa: CASSLLDSPNEKLFF; cdr3_nt: TGTGCCAGCAGCTTACTCGACAGCCCTAATGAAAAACTGTTTTTT
v_call: TRBV7-2; d_call: -; j_call: TRBJ2-1; clone_size: many; cdr3_length: 15; cdr3_aa: CASSLGSIAYNEQFF; cdr3_nt: TGTGCCAGCAGCTTAGGAAGTATTGCCTACAATGAGCAGTTCTTC
v_call: TRBV7-9; d_call: -; j_call: TRBJ2-1; clone_size: many; cdr3_length: 13; cdr3_aa: CASSLQASHEQFF; cdr3_nt: TGTGCCAGCAGCTTACAGGCAAGCCATGAGCAGTTCTTC
v_call: TRBV27; d_call: -; j_call: TRBJ2-3; clone_size: many; cdr3_length: 14; cdr3_aa: CASSLDHGTDTQYF; cdr3_nt: TGTGCCAGCAGTTTAGACCATGGCACAGATACGCAGTATTTT
v_call: TRBV7-9; d_call: -; j_call: TRBJ2-5; clone_size: many; cdr3_length: 12; cdr3_aa: CASRGSTETQYF; cdr3_nt: TGTGCCAGCAGAGGGAGCACGGAGACCCAGTACTTC
v_call: TRBV2; d_call: TRBD2; j_call: TRBJ2-5; clone_size: -; cdr3_length: 16; cdr3_aa: CASSDSGLALVETQYF; cdr3_nt: TGTGCCAGCAGTGACTCGGGACTAGCGCTGGTGGAGACCCAGTACTTC
v_call: TRBV3-1; d_call: TRBD1; j_call: TRBJ2-5; clone_size: -; cdr3_length: 17; cdr3_aa: CASSQGVGTGTEETQYF; cdr3_nt: TGTGCCAGCAGCCAAGGTGTGGGGACAGGGACTGAAGAGACCCAGTACTTC
v_call: TRBV12-3/TRBV12-4; d_call: TRBD1; j_call: TRBJ1-3; clone_size: few; cdr3_length: 19; cdr3_aa: CASSSGWGTGRLPGNTIYF; cdr3_nt: TGTGCCAGCAGCTCAGGGTGGGGGACAGGAAGACTTCCTGGAAACACCATATATTTT
v_call: TRBV28; d_call: -; j_call: TRBJ1-5; clone_size: many; cdr3_length: 14; cdr3_aa: CASSLWDGDQPQHF; cdr3_nt: TGTGCCAGCAGTTTGTGGGACGGGGATCAGCCCCAGCATTTT
v_call: TRBV6-5; d_call: -; j_call: TRBJ2-5; clone_size: -; cdr3_length: 16; cdr3_aa: CASSYSYARYQETQYF; cdr3_nt: TGTGCCAGCAGTTACTCTTACGCCCGGTACCAAGAGACCCAGTACTTC
v_call: TRBV6-1; d_call: TRBD1; j_call: TRBJ1-3; clone_size: few; cdr3_length: 15; cdr3_aa: CASKRQGISGNTIYF; cdr3_nt: TGTGCCAGCAAAAGACAGGGTATCTCTGGAAACACCATATATTTT
v_call: TRBV12-3/TRBV12-4; d_call: TRBD1; j_call: TRBJ2-2; clone_size: many; cdr3_length: 15; cdr3_aa: CASVPDRAGTGELFF; cdr3_nt: TGTGCCAGCGTTCCGGACAGGGCGGGCACCGGGGAGCTGTTTTTT
v_call: TRBV27; d_call: -; j_call: TRBJ1-1; clone_size: many; cdr3_length: 14; cdr3_aa: CASHKGGSLTEAFF; cdr3_nt: TGTGCCAGCCATAAGGGGGGGAGCCTCACTGAAGCTTTCTTT
v_call: TRBV10-2; d_call: -; j_call: TRBJ2-2; clone_size: many; cdr3_length: 12; cdr3_aa: CASTHPGGELFF; cdr3_nt: TGCGCCAGCACACACCCTGGCGGGGAGCTGTTTTTT
v_call: TRBV27; d_call: -; j_call: TRBJ2-7; clone_size: many; cdr3_length: 14; cdr3_aa: CASSLFGTTYEQYF; cdr3_nt: TGTGCCAGCAGTTTATTCGGCACAACCTACGAGCAGTACTTC
v_call: TRBV7-2; d_call: -; j_call: TRBJ2-5; clone_size: many; cdr3_length: 16; cdr3_aa: CASSHFGGGGSETQYF; cdr3_nt: TGTGCCAGCAGCCATTTTGGGGGAGGCGGCTCGGAGACCCAGTACTTC
v_call: TRBV4-3; d_call: -; j_call: TRBJ2-4; clone_size: many; cdr3_length: 16; cdr3_aa: CASSQDYPGSKNIQYF; cdr3_nt: TGCGCCAGCAGCCAAGACTACCCGGGTAGCAAAAACATTCAGTACTTC
v_call: TRBV18; d_call: -; j_call: TRBJ1-3; clone_size: -; cdr3_length: 16; cdr3_aa: CASSPLGRTSGNTIYF; cdr3_nt: TGTGCCAGCTCACCCTTAGGACGGACCTCTGGAAACACCATATATTTT
v_call: TRBV15; d_call: TRBD2; j_call: TRBJ2-1; clone_size: -; cdr3_length: 16; cdr3_aa: CATSRLVAGGYNEQFF; cdr3_nt: TGTGCCACCAGCAGACTCGTAGCGGGAGGCTACAATGAGCAGTTCTTC
v_call: TRBV20-1; d_call: TRBD2; j_call: TRBJ2-7; clone_size: many; cdr3_length: 14; cdr3_aa: CSARDRLAGGEQYF; cdr3_nt: TGCAGTGCTAGAGATCGGCTAGCGGGAGGCGAGCAGTACTTC
v_call: TRBV12-3/TRBV12-4; d_call: -; j_call: TRBJ2-7; clone_size: many; cdr3_length: 14; cdr3_aa: CASSLVPLPYEQYF; cdr3_nt: TGTGCCAGCAGTTTAGTACCCCTTCCCTACGAGCAGTACTTC
v_call: TRBV10-3; d_call: -; j_call: TRBJ2-1; clone_size: many; cdr3_length: 14; cdr3_aa: CAISESSRVHEQFF; cdr3_nt: TGTGCCATCAGTGAGTCATCGAGGGTACATGAGCAGTTCTTC